Listed below are T cell receptor beta chains from one sample, sequenced in a study of T cell repertoires in cytomegalovirus infection. From the reads, TCRdb called clonotypes with MiXCR, one entry per CDR3 protein. The sample gives approximately 730,000 distinct CDR3 sequences, 29% of which show up once; under 15% is in the top ten. Their recognized antigens are unknown. The sequenced sample was cultured CD8+ T cells from PBMCs, obtained from culture after CMV antigen stimulation. The origin of the receptors is a human donor in good health (CMV status not recorded). Some clones in this sample may be carry-over from other donors' samples. The CDR3 runs from the conserved cysteine through the conserved F or W. Each record gives: V gene, clone size, J gene, D gene, CDR3 DNA, CDR3 protein. D genes are given only for firm matches. Size is stated for part of the rows, as once, few or many counts, or as a class when the clone is expanded.

v_call: TRBV7-8; clone_size: .; j_call: TRBJ1-5; d_call: .; cdr3_nt: TGTGCCAGCAGCTTAGTGGGCAAAAGTAGCAATCAGCCCCAGCATTTT; cdr3_aa: CASSLVGKSSNQPQHF
v_call: TRBV24-1; clone_size: .; j_call: TRBJ2-5; d_call: TRBD1; cdr3_nt: TGTGCCACCAGTGATGAGGACAGGGCAACCCAAGAGACCCAGTACTTC; cdr3_aa: CATSDEDRATQETQYF
v_call: TRBV7-2; clone_size: many; j_call: TRBJ2-5; d_call: TRBD2; cdr3_nt: TGTGCCAGCAGCTTAACTAGCGGGGGCGTGGAGACCCAGTACTTC; cdr3_aa: CASSLTSGGVETQYF
v_call: TRBV7-9; clone_size: few; j_call: TRBJ2-1; d_call: .; cdr3_nt: TGTGCCAGCAGCTTACCGCCACAGGGACATTACAATGAGCAGTTCTTC; cdr3_aa: CASSLPPQGHYNEQFF
v_call: TRBV7-6; clone_size: few; j_call: TRBJ1-1; d_call: .; cdr3_nt: TGTGCCAGCAGCCTCCTCGTGGGGACGAACACTGAAGCTTTCTTT; cdr3_aa: CASSLLVGTNTEAFF
v_call: TRBV20-1; clone_size: .; j_call: TRBJ2-2; d_call: TRBD1; cdr3_nt: TGCAGTGCTAGAGATCTGGACAGGGACACCGGGGAGCTGTTTTTT; cdr3_aa: CSARDLDRDTGELFF
v_call: TRBV7-9; clone_size: .; j_call: TRBJ2-7; d_call: TRBD1; cdr3_nt: TGTGCCAGCAGCGGGACAGGGTTTGAGCAGTACTTC; cdr3_aa: CASSGTGFEQYF
v_call: TRBV7-6; clone_size: many; j_call: TRBJ1-6; d_call: .; cdr3_nt: TGTGCCAGCAGCTTAATCAGGACAGATAATTCACCCCTCCACTTT; cdr3_aa: CASSLIRTDNSPLHF
v_call: TRBV5-5; clone_size: .; j_call: TRBJ1-1; d_call: .; cdr3_nt: TGTGCCAGCAGCATCCTCAGGGAGGCTGGGGCTTTCTTT; cdr3_aa: CASSILREAGAFF
v_call: TRBV4-1; clone_size: few; j_call: TRBJ1-1; d_call: TRBD1; cdr3_nt: TGCGCCAGCAGCTATCGGACAGGGGCGATGAACACTGAAGCTTTCTTT; cdr3_aa: CASSYRTGAMNTEAFF
v_call: TRBV15; clone_size: .; j_call: TRBJ2-3; d_call: .; cdr3_nt: TGTGCCACCACCGAGGGACGCGGAGGGCGCACAGATACGCAGTATTTT; cdr3_aa: CATTEGRGGRTDTQYF
v_call: TRBV6-5; clone_size: .; j_call: TRBJ2-2; d_call: .; cdr3_nt: TGTGCCAGCAGTTACAGGGAGAAGGGCGGGGAGCTGTTTTTT; cdr3_aa: CASSYREKGGELFF
v_call: TRBV5-4; clone_size: few; j_call: TRBJ1-1; d_call: .; cdr3_nt: TGTGCCAGCAGCTTGTCGATAGGGAACACTGAAGCTTTCTTT; cdr3_aa: CASSLSIGNTEAFF
v_call: TRBV7-3; clone_size: .; j_call: TRBJ2-5; d_call: TRBD2; cdr3_nt: TGTGCCAGCAGCCATCGGGGGGGGCTATATGAGACCCAGTACTTC; cdr3_aa: CASSHRGGLYETQYF
v_call: TRBV7-9; clone_size: many; j_call: TRBJ1-1; d_call: TRBD1; cdr3_nt: TGTGCCAGCAGCTTCTGGACAGGGACTAACACTGAAGCTTTCTTT; cdr3_aa: CASSFWTGTNTEAFF
v_call: TRBV7-9; clone_size: .; j_call: TRBJ1-1; d_call: TRBD1; cdr3_nt: TGTGCCAGCAGCTTAGGGACAGGGGTTAGCGCTGAAGCTCTCTTT; cdr3_aa: CASSLGTGVSAEALF
v_call: TRBV19; clone_size: .; j_call: TRBJ1-5; d_call: .; cdr3_nt: TGTGCCAGTAGTCCCCCCCCGGGGCAGCCCCAGCATTTT; cdr3_aa: CASSPPPGQPQHF
v_call: TRBV12-3/TRBV12-4; clone_size: .; j_call: TRBJ1-2; d_call: .; cdr3_nt: TGTGCCAGCAGCCCGGGAGGTAGTAACTACACCTTC; cdr3_aa: CASSPGGSNYTF
v_call: TRBV4-1; clone_size: few; j_call: TRBJ2-1; d_call: .; cdr3_nt: TGCGCCAGCAGCCAAGCTCCCGAGGGGTTAGGGTGGTATGAGCAGTTCTTC; cdr3_aa: CASSQAPEGLGWYEQFF
v_call: TRBV4-1; clone_size: few; j_call: TRBJ1-3; d_call: .; cdr3_nt: TGCGCCAGCAGCCAAACCCCGACAGGAGGCTCTGGAAACACCATATATTTT; cdr3_aa: CASSQTPTGGSGNTIYF
v_call: TRBV5-1; clone_size: few; j_call: TRBJ2-1; d_call: TRBD2; cdr3_nt: TGCGCCAGCAGCCAAGGACGGGACTACCCTTACAATGAGCAGTTCTTC; cdr3_aa: CASSQGRDYPYNEQFF
v_call: TRBV5-1; clone_size: .; j_call: TRBJ1-1; d_call: .; cdr3_nt: TGCGCCAGCAGCCTGGACCGCTCTACAGCGGGAGCTTTCTTT; cdr3_aa: CASSLDRSTAGAFF
v_call: TRBV7-8; clone_size: many; j_call: TRBJ1-1; d_call: .; cdr3_nt: TGTGCCAGCAGCTTAGGAGGGCATGAAGCTTTCTTT; cdr3_aa: CASSLGGHEAFF
v_call: TRBV27; clone_size: few; j_call: TRBJ1-2; d_call: TRBD1; cdr3_nt: TGTGCCAGCAGTTTAACCCAGGGGGCGCGGGATGGCTACACCTTC; cdr3_aa: CASSLTQGARDGYTF
v_call: TRBV7-9; clone_size: many; j_call: TRBJ1-2; d_call: TRBD1; cdr3_nt: TGTGCCAGCAGGGGACAGGGGGAGCATACCTATGGCTACACCTTC; cdr3_aa: CASRGQGEHTYGYTF
v_call: TRBV6-1; clone_size: .; j_call: TRBJ2-1; d_call: TRBD2; cdr3_nt: TGTGCCAGCAGTACACTAGCGGGTAGTGCTGAGCAGTTCTTC; cdr3_aa: CASSTLAGSAEQFF
v_call: TRBV6-1; clone_size: few; j_call: TRBJ2-1; d_call: TRBD1; cdr3_nt: TGTGCCAGCAGTGAAGCAGGACAGGGACCCTACAATGAGCAGTTCTTC; cdr3_aa: CASSEAGQGPYNEQFF
v_call: TRBV25-1; clone_size: .; j_call: TRBJ1-5; d_call: .; cdr3_nt: TGTGCCAGCAGTGAAGGGATCGCGAAGCCCCAGCATTTT; cdr3_aa: CASSEGIAKPQHF
v_call: TRBV12-3/TRBV12-4; clone_size: few; j_call: TRBJ2-1; d_call: TRBD2; cdr3_nt: TGTGCCAGCTGGGGGGGGACCTACAATGAGCAGTTCTTC; cdr3_aa: CASWGGTYNEQFF
v_call: TRBV10-3; clone_size: .; j_call: TRBJ1-1; d_call: .; cdr3_nt: TGTGCCACTTTCGGCAGGGGAGGGGGGAACACTGAAGCTTTCTTT; cdr3_aa: CATFGRGGGNTEAFF
v_call: TRBV6-6; clone_size: .; j_call: TRBJ2-5; d_call: .; cdr3_nt: TGTGCCAACAGTTACTCTTTGAGTAGAGAGACCCAGTACTTC; cdr3_aa: CANSYSLSRETQYF
v_call: TRBV5-8; clone_size: .; j_call: TRBJ2-2; d_call: .; cdr3_nt: TGTGCCAGCCCTCCGAGGGGAACCGGGGAGCTGTTTTTT; cdr3_aa: CASPPRGTGELFF
v_call: TRBV4-1; clone_size: .; j_call: TRBJ2-4; d_call: .; cdr3_nt: TGCGCCAGCAGCCAAAGGGGGTCGCCTCTTGGCATTCAGTACTTC; cdr3_aa: CASSQRGSPLGIQYF
v_call: TRBV5-4; clone_size: .; j_call: TRBJ2-1; d_call: .; cdr3_nt: TGTGCCAGCAGCGTCCATATAGGGACGGTCAATGAGCAGTTCTTC; cdr3_aa: CASSVHIGTVNEQFF
v_call: TRBV12-5; clone_size: .; j_call: TRBJ2-1; d_call: TRBD1; cdr3_nt: TGTGCTAGTGGTGTAGCCGGGACAGGGTTGGATGAGCAGTTCTTC; cdr3_aa: CASGVAGTGLDEQFF
v_call: TRBV10-3; clone_size: once; j_call: TRBJ2-5; d_call: TRBD1; cdr3_nt: TGTGCCATCAGGGGGACAGAGGGAGAGACCCAGTACTTC; cdr3_aa: CAIRGTEGETQYF
v_call: TRBV10-3; clone_size: .; j_call: TRBJ2-5; d_call: TRBD2; cdr3_nt: TGTGCCATCAGTGGTCTAGCGGGGGAATACGAGACCCAGTACTTC; cdr3_aa: CAISGLAGEYETQYF
v_call: TRBV19; clone_size: .; j_call: TRBJ1-1; d_call: .; cdr3_nt: TGTGCCAGTAGTATATCGCCCGGCGGGGGCACTGAAGCTTTCTTT; cdr3_aa: CASSISPGGGTEAFF
v_call: TRBV7-6; clone_size: .; j_call: TRBJ2-7; d_call: TRBD1; cdr3_nt: TGTGCCAGCAGCTCCTCAGACCACAGGGGGCTCGACATCTACGAGCAGTACTTC; cdr3_aa: CASSSSDHRGLDIYEQYF